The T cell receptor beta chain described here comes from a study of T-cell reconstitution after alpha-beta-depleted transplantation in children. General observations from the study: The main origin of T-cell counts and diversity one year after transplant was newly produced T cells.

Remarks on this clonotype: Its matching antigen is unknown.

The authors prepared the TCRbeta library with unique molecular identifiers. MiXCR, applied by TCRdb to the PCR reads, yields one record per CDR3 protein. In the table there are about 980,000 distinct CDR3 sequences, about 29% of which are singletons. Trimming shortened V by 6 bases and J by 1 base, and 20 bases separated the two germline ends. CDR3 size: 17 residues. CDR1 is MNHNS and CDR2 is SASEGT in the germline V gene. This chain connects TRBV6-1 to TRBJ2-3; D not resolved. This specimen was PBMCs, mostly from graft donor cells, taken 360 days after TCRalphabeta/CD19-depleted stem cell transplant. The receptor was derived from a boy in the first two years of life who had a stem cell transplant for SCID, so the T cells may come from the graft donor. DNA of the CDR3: TGTGCCAGCAGGCCCCACACAGTCGATGAGCGCACAGATACGCAGTATTTT. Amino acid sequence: CASRPHTVDERTDTQYF.